This passage covers 3 T cell receptor beta chains from one sample sequenced in a study of blood T cells in healthy people across ages. Sample-barcoded 5' priming and a J-beta primer mix drove a second PCR of about 7 to 12 cycles. TCRdb re-called the 5' RACE reads with MiXCR, one entry per CDR3 protein. The sample includes a few hundred thousand distinct CDR3 sequences, about 26% of them seen just once. Sequenced: blood. These receptors all stem from a woman in her 70s in good health.

The rearrangement links TRBV20-1 to TRBJ1-4; no clear D. V was pared by 1 base and J by 8 bases, with 8 bases between. There are 12 residues in the CDR3. From germline, CDR1 is DFQATT and CDR2 SNEGSKA (reference sequence). CDR3: CSARGADEKLFF. CDR3 nucleotides: TGCAGTGCTAGAGGGGCCGACGAAAAACTGTTTTTT.

The chain has TRBV20-1 and TRBJ2-5; D not certain. V was pared by 2 bases and J by 5 bases, with 12 bases between. The CDR3 covers 13 residues. Germline CDR1 DFQATT, CDR2 SNEGSKA (reference sequence). CDR3 bases: TGCAGTGCTAGACACTTACACGGGGAGACCCAGTACTTC. Its translation: CSARHLHGETQYF.

V gene TRBV7-2 combines with J gene TRBJ2-5; weak D call: TRBD1 (6 bases). Judging by the DNA end, TRBJ2-7 fits better; the J call may be wrong. The CDR3 is 16 amino acids. Germline V gene data show CDR1 as SGHTA and CDR2 as FQGNSA. CDR3 in amino acids: CASRPNPGQGLYEQYF. In DNA, the CDR3 is TGTGCCAGCAGGCCAAACCCGGGGCAGGGGCTATACGAGCAGTACTTC.